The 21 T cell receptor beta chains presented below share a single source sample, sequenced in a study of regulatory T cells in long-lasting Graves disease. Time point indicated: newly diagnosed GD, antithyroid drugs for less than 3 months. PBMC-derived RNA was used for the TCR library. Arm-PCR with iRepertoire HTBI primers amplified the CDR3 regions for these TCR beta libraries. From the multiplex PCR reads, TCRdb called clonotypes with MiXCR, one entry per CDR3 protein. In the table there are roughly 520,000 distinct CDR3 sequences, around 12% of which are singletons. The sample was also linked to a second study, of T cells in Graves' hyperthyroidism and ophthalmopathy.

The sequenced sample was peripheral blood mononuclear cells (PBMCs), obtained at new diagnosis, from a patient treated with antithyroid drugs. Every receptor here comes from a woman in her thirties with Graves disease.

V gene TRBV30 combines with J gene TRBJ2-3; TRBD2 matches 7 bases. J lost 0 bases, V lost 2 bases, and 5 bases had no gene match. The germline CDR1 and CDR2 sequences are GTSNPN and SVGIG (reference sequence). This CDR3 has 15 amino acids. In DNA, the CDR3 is TGTGCCTGGAGTTTCCTAGCGGCTAGCACAGATACGCAGTATTTT. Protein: CAWSFLAASTDTQYF.

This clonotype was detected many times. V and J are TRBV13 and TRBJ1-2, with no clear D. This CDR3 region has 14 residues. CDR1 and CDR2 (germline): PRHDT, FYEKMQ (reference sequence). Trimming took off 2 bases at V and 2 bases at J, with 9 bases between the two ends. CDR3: CASSLNSRNYGYTF. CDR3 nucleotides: TGTGCCAGCAGCTTAAACTCGAGGAACTATGGCTACACCTTC. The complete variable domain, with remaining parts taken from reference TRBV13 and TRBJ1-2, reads AAGVIQSPRHLIKEKRETATLKCYPIPRHDTVYWYQQGPGQDPQFLISFYEKMQSDKGSIPDRFSAQQFSDYHSELNMSSLELGDSALYFCASSLNSRNYGYTFGSGTRLTVV.

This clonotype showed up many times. The CDR3, as DNA: TGTGCCAGCTCACCCCGGAGAGATGAAAAACTGTTTTTT. This encodes CASSPRRDEKLFF. V and J are TRBV18 and TRBJ1-4; D is unclear. Germline V gene data show CDR1 as KGHSH and CDR2 as LQKENI. CDR3 length: 13 residues. Trimming stripped 3 bases from V and 6 bases from J, with 8 bases between.

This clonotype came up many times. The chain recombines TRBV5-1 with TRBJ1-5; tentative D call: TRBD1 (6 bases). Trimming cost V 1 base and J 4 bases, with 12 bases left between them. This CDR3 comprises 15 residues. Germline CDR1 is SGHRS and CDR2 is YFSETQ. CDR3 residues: CASSLTPGANQPQHF. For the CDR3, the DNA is TGCGCCAGCAGCTTGACTCCGGGGGCAAATCAGCCCCAGCATTTT.

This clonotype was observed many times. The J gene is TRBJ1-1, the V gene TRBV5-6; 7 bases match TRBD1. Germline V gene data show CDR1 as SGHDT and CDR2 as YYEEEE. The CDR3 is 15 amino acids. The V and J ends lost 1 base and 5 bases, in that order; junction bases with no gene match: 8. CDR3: CASSLRPGGVTEAFF. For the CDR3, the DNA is TGTGCCAGCAGCTTGCGTCCAGGGGGGGTTACTGAAGCTTTCTTT.

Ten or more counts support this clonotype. The CDR3 protein is CASNHRDRNEQFF. In DNA form, the CDR3 reads TGTGCCAGCAATCACCGGGACCGCAATGAGCAGTTCTTC. The rearrangement uses TRBV6-2 or TRBV6-3 and TRBJ2-1, with D perhaps given as TRBD1 or TRBD2 (5 bases each). CDR3 length: 13 residues. Germline V lookup: CDR1 MNHEY, CDR2 SVGEGT. V dropped 7 bases and J dropped 6 bases, with 13 bases sitting between them.

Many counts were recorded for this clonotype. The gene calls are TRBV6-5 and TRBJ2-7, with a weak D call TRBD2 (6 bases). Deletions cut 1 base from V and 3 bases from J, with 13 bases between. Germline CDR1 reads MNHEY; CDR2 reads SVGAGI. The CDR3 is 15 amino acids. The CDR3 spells CASSYLSTSFYEQYF. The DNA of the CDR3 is TGTGCCAGCAGTTACTTATCGACTAGTTTCTACGAGCAGTACTTC.

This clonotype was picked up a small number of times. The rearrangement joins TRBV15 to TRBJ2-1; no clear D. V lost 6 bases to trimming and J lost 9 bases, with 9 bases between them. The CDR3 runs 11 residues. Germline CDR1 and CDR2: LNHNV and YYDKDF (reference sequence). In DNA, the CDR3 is TGTGCCACCAGTCAGACCGGTGAGCAGTTCTTC. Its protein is CATSQTGEQFF. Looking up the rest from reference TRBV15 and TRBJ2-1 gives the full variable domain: DAMVIQNPRYQVTQFGKPVTLSCSQTLNHNVMYWYQQKSSQAPKLLFHYYDKDFNNEADTPDNFQSRRPNTSFCFLDIRSPGLGDTAMYLCATSQTGEQFFGPGTRLTVL.

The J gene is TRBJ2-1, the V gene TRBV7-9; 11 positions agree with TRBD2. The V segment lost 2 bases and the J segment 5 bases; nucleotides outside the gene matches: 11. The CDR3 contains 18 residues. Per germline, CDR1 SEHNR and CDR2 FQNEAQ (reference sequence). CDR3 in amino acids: CASSLPLRLAGIHNEQFF. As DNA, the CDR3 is TGTGCCAGCAGCTTACCCTTGCGACTAGCGGGAATCCACAATGAGCAGTTCTTC.

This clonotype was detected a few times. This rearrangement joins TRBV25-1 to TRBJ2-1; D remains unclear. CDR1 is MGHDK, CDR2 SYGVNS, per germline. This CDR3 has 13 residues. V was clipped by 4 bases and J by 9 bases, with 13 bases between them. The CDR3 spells CASSVKGSGEQFF. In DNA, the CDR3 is TGTGCCAGCAGTGTTAAAGGGTCGGGTGAGCAGTTCTTC.

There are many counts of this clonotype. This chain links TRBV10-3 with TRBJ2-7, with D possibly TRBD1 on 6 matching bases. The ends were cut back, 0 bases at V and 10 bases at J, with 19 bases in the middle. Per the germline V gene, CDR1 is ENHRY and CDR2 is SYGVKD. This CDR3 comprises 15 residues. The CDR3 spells CAISESAAGARIQYF. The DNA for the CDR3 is TGTGCCATCAGTGAGTCGGCGGCAGGGGCTCGGATTCAGTACTTC.

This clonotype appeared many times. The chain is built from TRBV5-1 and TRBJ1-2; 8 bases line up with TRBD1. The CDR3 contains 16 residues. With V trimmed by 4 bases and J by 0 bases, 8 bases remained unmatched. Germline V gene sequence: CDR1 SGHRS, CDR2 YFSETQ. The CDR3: CASSIGQGPTNYGYTF. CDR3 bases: TGCGCCAGCAGCATAGGACAGGGACCTACTAACTATGGCTACACCTTC. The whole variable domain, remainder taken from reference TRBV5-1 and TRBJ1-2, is KAGVTQTPRYLIKTRGQQVTLSCSPISGHRSVSWYQQTPGQGLQFLFEYFSETQRNKGNFPGRFSGRQFSNSRSEMNVSTLELGDSALYLCASSIGQGPTNYGYTFGSGTRLTVV.

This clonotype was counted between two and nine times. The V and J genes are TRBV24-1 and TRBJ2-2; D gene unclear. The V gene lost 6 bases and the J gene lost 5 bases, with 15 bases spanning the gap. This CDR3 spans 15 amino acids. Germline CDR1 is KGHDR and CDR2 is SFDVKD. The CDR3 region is CATSYSPLGTGELFF. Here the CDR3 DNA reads TGTGCCACCAGTTATTCCCCCCTTGGGACCGGGGAGCTGTTTTTT.

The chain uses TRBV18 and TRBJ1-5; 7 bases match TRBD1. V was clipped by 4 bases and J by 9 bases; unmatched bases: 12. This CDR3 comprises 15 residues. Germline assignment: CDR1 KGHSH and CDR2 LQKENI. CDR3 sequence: CASSRRGQGQGPQHF. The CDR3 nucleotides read TGTGCCAGCTCACGGAGGGGGCAGGGCCAGGGGCCCCAGCATTTT.

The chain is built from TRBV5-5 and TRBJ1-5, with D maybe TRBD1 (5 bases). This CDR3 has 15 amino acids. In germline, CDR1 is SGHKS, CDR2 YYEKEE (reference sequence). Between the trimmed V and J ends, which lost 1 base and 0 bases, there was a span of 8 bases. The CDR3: CASSLWGNSNQPQHF. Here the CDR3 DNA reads TGTGCCAGCAGCTTGTGGGGGAATAGCAATCAGCCCCAGCATTTT. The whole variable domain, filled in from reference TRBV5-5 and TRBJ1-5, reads DAGVTQSPTHLIKTRGQQVTLRCSPISGHKSVSWYQQVLGQGPQFIFQYYEKEERGRGNFPDRFSARQFPNYSSELNVNALLLGDSALYLCASSLWGNSNQPQHFGDGTRLSIL.

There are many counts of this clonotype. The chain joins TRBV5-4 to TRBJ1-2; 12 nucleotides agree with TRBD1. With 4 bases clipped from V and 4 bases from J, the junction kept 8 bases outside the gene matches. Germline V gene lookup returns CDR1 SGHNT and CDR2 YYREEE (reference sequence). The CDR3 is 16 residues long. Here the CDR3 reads CASSTGQGARGYGYTF. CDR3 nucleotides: TGTGCCAGCAGCACGGGACAGGGGGCGAGAGGCTATGGCTACACCTTC.

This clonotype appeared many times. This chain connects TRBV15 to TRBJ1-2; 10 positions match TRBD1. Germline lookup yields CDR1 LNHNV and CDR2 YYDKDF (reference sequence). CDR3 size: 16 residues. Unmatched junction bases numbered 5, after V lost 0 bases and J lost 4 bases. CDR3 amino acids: CATSRDRDRGGYGYTF. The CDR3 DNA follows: TGTGCCACCAGCAGAGATCGGGACAGGGGAGGCTATGGCTACACCTTC. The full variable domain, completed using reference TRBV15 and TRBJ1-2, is DAMVIQNPRYQVTQFGKPVTLSCSQTLNHNVMYWYQQKSSQAPKLLFHYYDKDFNNEADTPDNFQSRRPNTSFCFLDIRSPGLGDTAMYLCATSRDRDRGGYGYTFGSGTRLTVV.

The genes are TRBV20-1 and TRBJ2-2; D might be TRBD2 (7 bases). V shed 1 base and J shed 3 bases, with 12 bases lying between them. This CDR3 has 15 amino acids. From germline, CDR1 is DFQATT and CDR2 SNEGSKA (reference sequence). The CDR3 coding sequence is TGCAGTGCTAGAGCCGCGGGGGCCGACACCGGGGAGCTGTTTTTT. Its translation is CSARAAGADTGELFF.

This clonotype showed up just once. Here the CDR3 reads CASSHHRDIATNEKLFF. The DNA for the CDR3 is TGTGCCAGCAGCCATCACCGGGACATTGCAACTAATGAAAAACTGTTTTTT. This chain connects TRBV3-1 to TRBJ1-4, with a weak D call TRBD1 (6 bases). CDR1 LGHDT and CDR2 YNNKEL come from the germline V gene (reference sequence). V gave up 3 bases and J gave up 0 bases, with 14 bases separating them. The CDR3 runs 17 residues. The full variable domain, rest sourced from reference TRBV3-1 and TRBJ1-4, is DTAVSQTPKYLVTQMGNDKSIKCEQNLGHDTMYWYKQDSKKFLKIMFSYNNKELIINETVPNRFSPKSPDKAHLNLHINSLELGDSAVYFCASSHHRDIATNEKLFFGSGTQLSVL.

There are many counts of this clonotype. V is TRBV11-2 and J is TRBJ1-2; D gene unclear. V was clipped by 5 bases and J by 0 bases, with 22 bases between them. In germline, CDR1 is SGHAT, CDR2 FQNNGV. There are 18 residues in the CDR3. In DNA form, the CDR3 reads TGTGCCAGCAGCCCCATGCGCAGGCCAGAGTTAGCTAACTATGGCTACACCTTC. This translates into CASSPMRRPELANYGYTF.

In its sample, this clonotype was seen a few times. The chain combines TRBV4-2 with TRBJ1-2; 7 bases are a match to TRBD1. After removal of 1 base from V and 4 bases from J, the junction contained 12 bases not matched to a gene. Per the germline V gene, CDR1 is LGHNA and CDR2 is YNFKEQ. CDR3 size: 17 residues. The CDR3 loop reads CASSQVIPRGGGYGYTF. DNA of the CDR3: TGTGCCAGCAGCCAAGTGATCCCCAGGGGGGGAGGCTATGGCTACACCTTC.